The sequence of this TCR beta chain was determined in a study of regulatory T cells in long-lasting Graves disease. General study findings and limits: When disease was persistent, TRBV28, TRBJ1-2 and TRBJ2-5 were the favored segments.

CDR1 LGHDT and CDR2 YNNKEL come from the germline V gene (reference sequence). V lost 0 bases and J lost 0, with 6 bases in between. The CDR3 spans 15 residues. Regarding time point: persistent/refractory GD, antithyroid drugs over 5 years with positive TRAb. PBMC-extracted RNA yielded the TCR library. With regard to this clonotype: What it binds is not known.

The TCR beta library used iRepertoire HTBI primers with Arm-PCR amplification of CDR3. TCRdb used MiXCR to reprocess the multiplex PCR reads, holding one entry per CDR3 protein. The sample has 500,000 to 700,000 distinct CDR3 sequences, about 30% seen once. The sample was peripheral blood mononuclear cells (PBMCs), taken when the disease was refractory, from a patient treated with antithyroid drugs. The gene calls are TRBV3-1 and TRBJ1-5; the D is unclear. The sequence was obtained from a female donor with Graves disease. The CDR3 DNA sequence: TGTGCCAGCAGCCAAGATCATAATAGCAATCAGCCCCAGCATTTT. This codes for CASSQDHNSNQPQHF.